This TCR beta chain originates from a study of T-cell reconstitution after alpha-beta-depleted transplantation in children (dated by TCRdb to 2015 to 2016). In the study overall: T-cell immune reconstitution after TCRalphabeta/CD19-depleted allogeneic hematopoietic cell transplantation in children was quantitatively tracked in the study by means of TCR repertoire profiling.

The method was PCR. The instrument given in TCRdb is Illumina HiSeq 2500. To normalize quantification of the TCRbeta repertoire, the TCR libraries were built with molecular barcoding that relied on unique molecular identifiers. In-frame beta chains were kept once TCRdb had trimmed the public reads at Q25 with fastp and called clones with MiXCR. CDR3 protein duplicates are merged, each entry listing the most common genes and DNA. For this sample there are some 400,000 distinct CDR3 sequences; around 21% appear just once. The ten largest clones represent over 3.5% of the sample. Comment on this clonotype: The specificity of this receptor is unknown. It may be a read error: a sequence one base away is much more abundant. The DNA is left out, because the CDR3 cannot be placed on it with certainty; the CDR3 is given as TCRdb lists it.

From the cysteine through the phenylalanine, the CDR3 covers 14 amino acids. The rearrangement combines TRBV12-3 or TRBV12-4 with TRBJ2-1; TRBD1, as called in the table, went unchecked against the DNA. Source: PBMCs from the stem cell graft donor, taken from the stem cell graft. This TCR was recovered from a human donor who donated a stem cell graft to a child with acute myeloid leukemia. For the CDR3, the sequence is CASILDISYNEQFF.